Following are 6 T cell receptor beta chains from one sample sequenced in a study of blood T cell repertoires in COVID-19. The method was immunoSEQ multiplex PCR; TCRdb's version includes in-frame clones alone and lacks a portion of them. The sample shows approximately 150,000 clones, around 88% of them seen only once. The material sequenced was peripheral blood. The source of these receptors is a man aged 45-60 years with active or convalescent COVID-19.

This chain links TRBV2 with TRBJ1-2; TRBD1 is a possible D gene (6 bases). This CDR3 has 14 residues. V lost 8 bases and J lost 4, with 17 bases in between. Per germline, CDR1 SNHLY and CDR2 FYNNEI. For the CDR3, the DNA is TGTGCCAGCGTGCCCCTCGGGACACGCTATGGCTACACCTTC. Protein sequence: CASVPLGTRYGYTF.

The chain couples TRBV10-3 to TRBJ2-3, with D perhaps matching TRBD1 (6 bases). Trimming removed 4 bases from V and 0 bases from J, with 11 bases in between. The CDR3 consists of 15 residues. Germline CDR1 ENHRY, CDR2 SYGVKD. CDR3 sequence: CAISVGQGSTDTQYF. CDR3 coding DNA: TGTGCCATCAGTGTCGGGCAGGGGAGCACAGATACGCAGTATTTT.

This sequence joins TRBV7-6 and TRBJ2-3, with a tentative D call TRBD2 (5 bases). Trimming stripped 2 bases from V and 0 bases from J, with 12 bases between. In germline, CDR1 is SGHVS, CDR2 FNYEAQ. The CDR3 totals 16 residues. CDR3 protein: CASSLRPAVSTDTQYF. The CDR3 region has the DNA TGTGCCAGCAGCTTAAGGCCAGCGGTTAGCACAGATACGCAGTATTTT.

This clone was detected only once. The chain links TRBV5-4 to TRBJ2-7; weak D call: TRBD1 (6 bases). Germline-derived CDR1 and CDR2 are SGHNT and YYREEE (reference sequence). CDR3 length equals 14 residues. Trimming pared 3 bases from V and 2 bases from J, leaving 12 bases between. In nucleotides, the CDR3 is TGTGCCAGCAGCTCCGGGACATCGACCTACGAGCAGTACTTC. Its protein is CASSSGTSTYEQYF.

The V call is TRBV18, the J call TRBJ2-6; D remains ambiguous. V was cut by 5 bases and J by 0 bases, with 8 bases left in between. The germline V gene has CDR1 KGHSH and CDR2 LQKENI. The CDR3 is 15 amino acids. The CDR3 sequence is CASSATASGANVLTF. The CDR3 coding sequence is TGTGCCAGCTCAGCTACAGCCTCTGGGGCCAACGTCCTGACTTTC.

The rearrangement uses TRBV3-1 (or the pseudogene TRBV3-2) and TRBJ2-5, with TRBD2 matching over 9 bases. V gave up 1 base and J gave up 5 bases; unmatched junction bases: 8. Per the germline V gene, CDR1 is LGHDT and CDR2 is YNNKEL (reference sequence). This CDR3 comprises 16 residues. The CDR3 reads CASSQVSSGNVETQYF. The CDR3 coding sequence is TGTGCCAGCAGCCAAGTATCTAGCGGGAACGTTGAGACCCAGTACTTC.